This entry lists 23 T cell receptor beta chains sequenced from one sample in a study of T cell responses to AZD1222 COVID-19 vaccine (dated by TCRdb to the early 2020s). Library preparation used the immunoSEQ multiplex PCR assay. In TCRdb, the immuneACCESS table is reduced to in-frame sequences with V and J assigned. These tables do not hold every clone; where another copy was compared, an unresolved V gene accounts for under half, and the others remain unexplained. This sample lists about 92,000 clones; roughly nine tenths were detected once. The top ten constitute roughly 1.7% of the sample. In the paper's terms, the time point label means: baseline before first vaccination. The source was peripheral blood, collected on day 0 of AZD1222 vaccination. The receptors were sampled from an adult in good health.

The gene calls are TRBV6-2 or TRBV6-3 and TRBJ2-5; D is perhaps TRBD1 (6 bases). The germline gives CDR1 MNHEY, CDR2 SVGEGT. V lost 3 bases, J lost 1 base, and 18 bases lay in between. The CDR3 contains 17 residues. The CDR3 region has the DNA TGTGCCAGCAGTTATAACAGGGCAGGGGAATTCCAAGAGACCCAGTACTTC. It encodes CASSYNRAGEFQETQYF.

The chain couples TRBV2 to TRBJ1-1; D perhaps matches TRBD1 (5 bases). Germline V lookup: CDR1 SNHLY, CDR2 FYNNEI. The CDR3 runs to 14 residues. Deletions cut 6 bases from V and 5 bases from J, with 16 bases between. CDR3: CASRTAQDRTEAFF. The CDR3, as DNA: TGTGCCAGCAGGACCGCACAGGATAGGACTGAAGCTTTCTTT.

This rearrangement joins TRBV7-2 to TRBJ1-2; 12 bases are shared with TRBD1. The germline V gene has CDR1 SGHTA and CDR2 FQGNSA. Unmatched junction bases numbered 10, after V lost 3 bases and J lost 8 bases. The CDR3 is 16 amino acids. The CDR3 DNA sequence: TGTGCCAGCAGCTTCGGGACAGGGGGCGCGAGGGAAGGCTACACCTTC. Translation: CASSFGTGGAREGYTF.

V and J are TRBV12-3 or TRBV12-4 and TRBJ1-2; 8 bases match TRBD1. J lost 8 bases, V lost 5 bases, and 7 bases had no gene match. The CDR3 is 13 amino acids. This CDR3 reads CASSKDREGGYTF. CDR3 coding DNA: TGTGCCAGCAGTAAGGACAGGGAAGGCGGCTACACCTTC.

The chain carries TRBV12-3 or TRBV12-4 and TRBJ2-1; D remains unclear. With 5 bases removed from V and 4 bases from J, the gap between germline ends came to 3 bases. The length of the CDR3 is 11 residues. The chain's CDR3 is CASSSYNEQFF. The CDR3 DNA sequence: TGTGCCAGCAGTAGTTACAATGAGCAGTTCTTC.

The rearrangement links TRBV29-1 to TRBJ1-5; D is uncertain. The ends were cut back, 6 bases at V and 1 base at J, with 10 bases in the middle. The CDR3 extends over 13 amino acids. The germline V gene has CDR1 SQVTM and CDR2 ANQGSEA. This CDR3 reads CSVATESNQPQHF. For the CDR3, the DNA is TGCAGCGTCGCAACAGAGAGCAATCAGCCCCAGCATTTT.

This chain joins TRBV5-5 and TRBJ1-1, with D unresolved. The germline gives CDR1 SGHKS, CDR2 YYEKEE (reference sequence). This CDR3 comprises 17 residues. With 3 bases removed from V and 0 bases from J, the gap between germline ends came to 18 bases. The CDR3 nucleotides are TGTGCCAGCAGCTCATGGTGGGGATCCAACATGAACACTGAAGCTTTCTTT. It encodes CASSSWWGSNMNTEAFF.

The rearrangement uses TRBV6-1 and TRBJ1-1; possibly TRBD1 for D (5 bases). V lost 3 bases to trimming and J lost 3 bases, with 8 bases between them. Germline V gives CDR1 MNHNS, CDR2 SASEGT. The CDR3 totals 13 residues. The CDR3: CASSETTDTEAFF. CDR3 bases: TGTGCCAGCAGTGAGACGACAGACACTGAAGCTTTCTTT.

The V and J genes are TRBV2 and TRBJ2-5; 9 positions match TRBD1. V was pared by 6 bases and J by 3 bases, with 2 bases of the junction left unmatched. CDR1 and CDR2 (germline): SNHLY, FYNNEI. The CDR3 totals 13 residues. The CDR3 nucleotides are TGTGCCAGCAGCAGGGACAGGGAAGAGACCCAGTACTTC. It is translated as CASSRDREETQYF.

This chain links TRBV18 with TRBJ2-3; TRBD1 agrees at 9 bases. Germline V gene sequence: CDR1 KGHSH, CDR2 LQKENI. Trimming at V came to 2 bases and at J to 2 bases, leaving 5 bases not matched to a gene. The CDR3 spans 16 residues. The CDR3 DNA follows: TGTGCCAGCTCACCAAAGTCACAGGGGGCCACAGATACGCAGTATTTT. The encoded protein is CASSPKSQGATDTQYF.

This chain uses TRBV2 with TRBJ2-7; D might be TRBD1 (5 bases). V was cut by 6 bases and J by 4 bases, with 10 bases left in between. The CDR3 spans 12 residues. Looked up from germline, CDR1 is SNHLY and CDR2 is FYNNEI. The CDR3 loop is CASSPDKYEQYF. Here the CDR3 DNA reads TGTGCCAGCAGCCCGGACAAATACGAGCAGTACTTC.

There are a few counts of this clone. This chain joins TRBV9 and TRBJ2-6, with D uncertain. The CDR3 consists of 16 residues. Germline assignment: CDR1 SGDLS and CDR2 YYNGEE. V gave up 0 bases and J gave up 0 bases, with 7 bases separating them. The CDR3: CASSVDLGSGANVLTF. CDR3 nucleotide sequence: TGTGCCAGCAGCGTAGATCTAGGCTCTGGGGCCAACGTCCTGACTTTC.

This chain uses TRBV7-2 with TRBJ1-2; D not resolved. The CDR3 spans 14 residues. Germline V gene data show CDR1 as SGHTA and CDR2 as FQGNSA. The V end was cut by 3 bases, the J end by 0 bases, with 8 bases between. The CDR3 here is CASSLAQPNYGYTF. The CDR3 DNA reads TGTGCCAGCAGCTTGGCCCAGCCTAACTATGGCTACACCTTC.

The CDR3 region has the DNA TGTGCCAGCAGTGGACCAAGGAATGAGCAGTTCTTC. This gives the protein CASSGPRNEQFF. The V call is TRBV25-1, the J call TRBJ2-1, with D hard to call. Germline CDR1 MGHDK, CDR2 SYGVNS. The germline V and J ends were trimmed by 4 bases and 7 bases, with 8 bases remaining between them. CDR3 size: 12 residues.

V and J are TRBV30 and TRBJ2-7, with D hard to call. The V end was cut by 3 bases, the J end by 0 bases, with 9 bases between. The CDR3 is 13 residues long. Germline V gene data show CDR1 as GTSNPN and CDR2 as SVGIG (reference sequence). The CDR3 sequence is CAWRPFNSYEQYF. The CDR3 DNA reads TGTGCCTGGAGACCCTTTAACTCCTACGAGCAGTACTTC.

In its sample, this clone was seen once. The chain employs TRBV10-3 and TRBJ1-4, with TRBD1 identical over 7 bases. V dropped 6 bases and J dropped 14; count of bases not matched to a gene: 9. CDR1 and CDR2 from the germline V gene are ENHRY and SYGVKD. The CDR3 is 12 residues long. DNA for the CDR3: TGTGCCATCAGCCGGACAGGTGAGGGGCTGTTTTTT. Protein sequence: CAISRTGEGLFF.

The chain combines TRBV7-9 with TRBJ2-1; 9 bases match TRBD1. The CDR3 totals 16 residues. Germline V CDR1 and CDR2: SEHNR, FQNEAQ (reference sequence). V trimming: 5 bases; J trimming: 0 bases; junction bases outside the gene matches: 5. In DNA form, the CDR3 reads TGTGCCAGCAGCCAGAACAGGGGGCCCTCCTACAATGAGCAGTTCTTC. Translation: CASSQNRGPSYNEQFF.

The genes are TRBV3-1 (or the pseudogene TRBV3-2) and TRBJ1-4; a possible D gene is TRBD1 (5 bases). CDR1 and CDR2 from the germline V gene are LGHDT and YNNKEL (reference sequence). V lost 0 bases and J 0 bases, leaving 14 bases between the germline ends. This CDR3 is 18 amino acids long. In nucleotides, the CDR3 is TGTGCCAGCAGCCAAGAGGTATGGGGCCGGGCAACTAATGAAAAACTGTTTTTT. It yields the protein CASSQEVWGRATNEKLFF.

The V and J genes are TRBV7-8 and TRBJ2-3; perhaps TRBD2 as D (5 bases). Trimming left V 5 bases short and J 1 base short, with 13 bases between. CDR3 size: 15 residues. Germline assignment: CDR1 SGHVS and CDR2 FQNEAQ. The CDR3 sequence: CASSPTQRRTDTQYF. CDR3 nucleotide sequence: TGTGCCAGCAGCCCCACCCAGCGGCGCACAGATACGCAGTATTTT.

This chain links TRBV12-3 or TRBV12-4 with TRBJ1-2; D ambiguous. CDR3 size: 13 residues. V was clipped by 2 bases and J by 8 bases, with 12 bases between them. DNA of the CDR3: TGTGCCAGCAGTTTAAGGATTATCGCGGGCTACACCTTC. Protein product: CASSLRIIAGYTF.

In nucleotides, the CDR3 is TGTGCCAGCAGCGAACAGGCCCGTCGGAGTGGTCAGCCCCAGCATTTT. This codes for CASSEQARRSGQPQHF. The chain carries TRBV7-2 and TRBJ1-5, with TRBD1 as a possible D gene (5 bases). The CDR3 runs to 16 residues. Germline CDR1 is SGHTA and CDR2 is FQGNSA. Trimming pared 5 bases from V and 6 bases from J, leaving 20 bases between.

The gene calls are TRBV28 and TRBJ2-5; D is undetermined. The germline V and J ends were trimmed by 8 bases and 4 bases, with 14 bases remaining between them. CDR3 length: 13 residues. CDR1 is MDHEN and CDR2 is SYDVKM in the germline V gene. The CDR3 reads CASADGAAETQYF. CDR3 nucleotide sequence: TGTGCCAGCGCGGACGGCGCAGCAGAGACCCAGTACTTC.

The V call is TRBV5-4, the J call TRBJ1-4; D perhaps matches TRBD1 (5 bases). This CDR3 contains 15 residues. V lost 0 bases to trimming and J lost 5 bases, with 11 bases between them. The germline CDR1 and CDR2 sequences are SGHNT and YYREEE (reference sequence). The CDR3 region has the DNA TGTGCCAGCAGCTTGGTTGACAGACCAAATGAAAAACTGTTTTTT. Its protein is CASSLVDRPNEKLFF. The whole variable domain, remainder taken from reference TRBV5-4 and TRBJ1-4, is ETGVTQSPTHLIKTRGQQVTLRCSSQSGHNTVSWYQQALGQGPQFIFQYYREEENGRGNFPPRFSGLQFPNYSSELNVNALELDDSALYLCASSLVDRPNEKLFFGSGTQLSVL.